This is a list of T cell receptor beta chains from one sample in a study of T cell responses to AZD1222 COVID-19 vaccine. Profiled with immunoSEQ multiplex PCR; TCRdb holds only in-frame clones, not every one. The repertoire holds more than 85,000 clones, approximately 87% seen once, with roughly 4.4% in the top ten. The sequenced sample was peripheral blood, obtained 28 days after the second AZD1222 dose. Every receptor here comes from an adult who received the AZD1222 COVID-19 vaccine. CDR3s include the opening cysteine and the closing phenylalanine or tryptophan. The D gene is left open where the match is weak. Not every row has a clone size; where given, it reads once, few, many or a size class.

length: 13
V: TRBV9
J: TRBJ2-7
D: NA
size: NA
DNA: TGTGCCAGCAGCGTAGTGCCAGCCAGGGAGCAGTACTTC
CDR3: CASSVVPAREQYF

length: 13
V: TRBV6-5
J: TRBJ2-7
D: NA
size: NA
DNA: TGTGCCAGCAGACAAGACAGGACCTACGAGCAGTACTTC
CDR3: CASRQDRTYEQYF

length: 13
V: TRBV5-4
J: TRBJ1-2
D: NA
size: NA
DNA: TGTGCCAGCAGCTCCCCAGGGTCTAAGGGCTACACCTTC
CDR3: CASSSPGSKGYTF

length: 16
V: TRBV5-1
J: TRBJ2-5
D: NA
size: NA
DNA: TGCGCCAGCAGCTTTTACGGCGGGGCGCCTCAAGAGACCCAGTACTTC
CDR3: CASSFYGGAPQETQYF

length: 14
V: TRBV19
J: TRBJ2-7
D: NA
size: NA
DNA: TGTGCCAGTAGTACGACCCGGGAGCGGTACGAGCAGTACTTC
CDR3: CASSTTRERYEQYF

length: 14
V: TRBV9
J: TRBJ2-7
D: NA
size: NA
DNA: TGTGCCAGCAGCGCAAGGGGGTTCTCCTACGAGCAGTACTTC
CDR3: CASSARGFSYEQYF

length: 10
V: TRBV12-3/TRBV12-4
J: TRBJ1-2
D: NA
size: few
DNA: TGTGTGGTTGGGTCTTTTGGCTACACCTTC
CDR3: CVVGSFGYTF

length: 11
V: TRBV19
J: TRBJ2-7
D: TRBD1
size: NA
DNA: TGTGCCAGTCGACAGGGTTACGAGCAGTACTTC
CDR3: CASRQGYEQYF

length: 16
V: TRBV9
J: TRBJ2-3
D: TRBD2
size: NA
DNA: TGTGCCAGCAGCGTGGGGACTACCGAGCGCACAGATACGCAGTATTTT
CDR3: CASSVGTTERTDTQYF

length: 12
V: TRBV24-1
J: TRBJ1-2
D: NA
size: NA
DNA: TGTGCCACCAGTGATTTGCATAGTGGCTACACCTTC
CDR3: CATSDLHSGYTF

length: 14
V: TRBV7-8
J: TRBJ2-2
D: NA
size: NA
DNA: TGTGCCAGCAGCTTTAGGCTCGGGGCCGGGGAGCTGTTTTTT
CDR3: CASSFRLGAGELFF

length: 13
V: TRBV5-4
J: TRBJ1-1
D: NA
size: NA
DNA: TGTGCCAGCTCTATTCATTATTACACTGAAGCTTTCTTT
CDR3: CASSIHYYTEAFF

length: 12
V: TRBV12-3/TRBV12-4
J: TRBJ2-2
D: NA
size: few
DNA: TGTGCCATCAGGAGGAACACCGGGGAGCTGTTTTTT
CDR3: CAIRRNTGELFF

length: 13
V: TRBV12-3/TRBV12-4
J: TRBJ2-2
D: NA
size: once
DNA: TGTGCCAGCAAGCAAACAGGGCCCGGGGAGCTGTTTTTT
CDR3: CASKQTGPGELFF

length: 15
V: TRBV7-8
J: TRBJ1-2
D: TRBD1
size: NA
DNA: TGTGCCAGCAGCTTAGTGGGGGACAGGGGTCGCGGCTACACCTTC
CDR3: CASSLVGDRGRGYTF

length: 18
V: TRBV9
J: TRBJ1-6
D: NA
size: NA
DNA: TGTGCCAGCAGCCCGGGACCTTGGGGGGTATCCGGTAATTCACCCCTCCACTTT
CDR3: CASSPGPWGVSGNSPLHF

length: 15
V: TRBV30
J: TRBJ1-1
D: NA
size: NA
DNA: TGTGCCTGGAGAGAGGTCGACAGGATGAACACTGAAGCTTTCTTT
CDR3: CAWREVDRMNTEAFF

length: 16
V: TRBV28
J: TRBJ2-3
D: TRBD2
size: NA
DNA: TGTGCCAGCAGCTACCGGACTAGCGGGTCCACAGATACGCAGTATTTT
CDR3: CASSYRTSGSTDTQYF

length: 14
V: TRBV28
J: TRBJ1-5
D: TRBD1
size: NA
DNA: TGTGCCAGCAGTCTAAACAGGGGGAGGCAGCCCCAGCATTTT
CDR3: CASSLNRGRQPQHF

length: 16
V: TRBV27
J: TRBJ2-3
D: NA
size: NA
DNA: TGTGCCAGCAGTTTATACCCGGAGGGGTTCACAGATACGCAGTATTTT
CDR3: CASSLYPEGFTDTQYF

length: 14
V: TRBV6-5
J: TRBJ1-6
D: NA
size: NA
DNA: TGTGCCAGCACCCGGCGGACGGCGGGTTCACCCCTCCACTTT
CDR3: CASTRRTAGSPLHF

length: 11
V: TRBV6-6
J: TRBJ1-1
D: NA
size: NA
DNA: TGTGCCAGCAGTCTAGCGGTTGAAGCTTTCTTT
CDR3: CASSLAVEAFF

length: 14
V: TRBV10-3
J: TRBJ2-3
D: NA
size: NA
DNA: TGTGCCATTCTAAGCGGAGGCAGCACAGATACGCAGTATTTT
CDR3: CAILSGGSTDTQYF

length: 15
V: TRBV5-1
J: TRBJ2-1
D: TRBD1
size: NA
DNA: TGCGCCAGCAGCTTACAGGGGGAAGCGTTGAATGAGCAGTTCTTC
CDR3: CASSLQGEALNEQFF

length: 14
V: TRBV11-2
J: TRBJ2-1
D: NA
size: NA
DNA: TGTGCCAGCAGCTTAGCTAGGAAGGATCGGGAGCAGTTCTTC
CDR3: CASSLARKDREQFF

length: 15
V: TRBV3-1/TRBV3-2
J: TRBJ2-5
D: TRBD2
size: NA
DNA: TGTGCCAGCTCCCCCGCGGGGGGGCGGGTGGAGACCCAGTACTTC
CDR3: CASSPAGGRVETQYF

length: 15
V: TRBV2
J: TRBJ1-5
D: NA
size: NA
DNA: TGTGCCAGCAGTCCCCAAAGGGGCGCAAGGCAGCCCCAGCATTTT
CDR3: CASSPQRGARQPQHF

length: 14
V: TRBV6-5
J: TRBJ2-7
D: TRBD2
size: once
DNA: TGTGCCAGCAGTTACGGGACTAGTCTGGCCGAGCAGTACTTC
CDR3: CASSYGTSLAEQYF

length: 14
V: TRBV28
J: TRBJ1-5
D: TRBD1
size: NA
DNA: TGTGCCAGCAGTTACAGGGGGTTGTATCAGCCCCAGCATTTT
CDR3: CASSYRGLYQPQHF

length: 13
V: TRBV10-2
J: TRBJ1-5
D: NA
size: NA
DNA: TGCGCCAGCAGTGTAATTAGCAATCAGCCCCAGCATTTT
CDR3: CASSVISNQPQHF

length: 11
V: TRBV20-1
J: TRBJ2-7
D: NA
size: NA
DNA: TGCAGTGCTAGTGGGCAGTACGAGCAGTACTTC
CDR3: CSASGQYEQYF

length: 17
V: TRBV6-6
J: TRBJ1-3
D: NA
size: NA
DNA: TGTGCCAGCAGTCCTTTGACCGGGATCTTTTCTGGAAACACCATATATTTT
CDR3: CASSPLTGIFSGNTIYF

length: 13
V: TRBV7-2
J: TRBJ1-5
D: NA
size: NA
DNA: TGTGCCAGCAGCCCCCATCCAGGTCAGCCCCAGCATTTT
CDR3: CASSPHPGQPQHF

length: 15
V: TRBV19
J: TRBJ1-1
D: TRBD1
size: NA
DNA: TGTGCCAGTACCCTGACAGGGGGCACAGGCACTGAAGCTTTCTTT
CDR3: CASTLTGGTGTEAFF

length: 14
V: TRBV6-6
J: TRBJ1-1
D: NA
size: NA
DNA: TGTGCCAGCAGTTACTCGACAGGGAACACTGAAGCTTTCTTT
CDR3: CASSYSTGNTEAFF

length: 12
V: TRBV7-9
J: TRBJ2-7
D: NA
size: NA
DNA: TGTGCCAGCAGCTCAGGAACCTACGAGCAGTACTTC
CDR3: CASSSGTYEQYF

length: 14
V: TRBV7-8
J: TRBJ2-7
D: NA
size: NA
DNA: TGTGCCAGCAGCTTATTGAACTCAGACTACGAGCAGTACTTC
CDR3: CASSLLNSDYEQYF

length: 13
V: TRBV6-2/TRBV6-3
J: TRBJ1-1
D: NA
size: NA
DNA: TGTGCCAGCAGTTTACAGGGGAACACTGAAGCTTTCTTT
CDR3: CASSLQGNTEAFF

length: 16
V: TRBV4-1
J: TRBJ1-1
D: NA
size: NA
DNA: TGCGCCAGCAGCCAAGGCCCCCGGACCCTTTGGACTGAAGCTTTCTTT
CDR3: CASSQGPRTLWTEAFF

length: 14
V: TRBV30
J: TRBJ2-1
D: TRBD2
size: NA
DNA: TGTGCCTGGAGCGTCCGACTAGCGAACAATGAGCAGTTCTTC
CDR3: CAWSVRLANNEQFF

length: 19
V: TRBV2
J: TRBJ1-6
D: TRBD1
size: few
DNA: TGTGCCAGCAGTGAAGTTTTTCGACAGGGCCCAGGTCAGGATTCACCCCTCCACTTT
CDR3: CASSEVFRQGPGQDSPLHF